These T cell receptor beta chains were read from a single sample in a study of cytomegalovirus exposure and HLA in healthy donors. The method was immunoSEQ multiplex PCR; TCRdb's version includes in-frame clones alone and lacks a portion of them. The table includes 200,000 to 250,000 clones, approximately 90% detected once. Specimen: PBMCs. These receptor sequences come from a woman under 30 in good health and CMV-seronegative. Both conserved end residues are part of each CDR3. D genes are given only for firm matches. A row's size may be missing; if present it is once, few, many or a size class.

v_call	d_call	j_call	clone_size	cdr3_nt	cdr3_aa
TRBV18	.	TRBJ2-7	.	TGTGCCAGCTCAGCGGGGAACGAGCAGTACTTC	CASSAGNEQYF
TRBV4-1	TRBD1	TRBJ2-7	.	TGCGCCAGCAGCGCGTGGACAGGGAGCTACGAGCAGTACTTC	CASSAWTGSYEQYF
TRBV6-6	.	TRBJ1-5	.	TGTGCCAGCAGAACTACGGATTTTAGCAATCAGCCCCAGCATTTT	CASRTTDFSNQPQHF
TRBV5-1	TRBD2	TRBJ2-7	.	TGCGCCAGCGGGGTGGCGGGGGTAGACGAGCAGTACTTC	CASGVAGVDEQYF
TRBV14	.	TRBJ1-1	.	TGTGCCAGCAGCAGCGGTCTCACTGAAGCTTTCTTT	CASSSGLTEAFF
TRBV7-9	.	TRBJ2-3	.	TGTGCCAGCAGCTTCGGACAGAGCACAGATACGCAGTATTTT	CASSFGQSTDTQYF
TRBV15	.	TRBJ2-1	.	TGTGCCACCAGCAGAGGGGGACTTCGAAACAATGAGCAGTTCTTC	CATSRGGLRNNEQFF
TRBV28	TRBD1	TRBJ1-4	.	TGTGCCAGCAGTTTAAACCGACAGGGGGGTGAAAAACTGTTTTTT	CASSLNRQGGEKLFF
TRBV18	.	TRBJ2-3	.	TGTGCCAGCTCACCCCCTGTGGTGGGAGTACTAGATACGCAATATTTT	CASSPPVVGVLDTQYF
TRBV5-1	.	TRBJ1-1	.	TGCGCCAGCAGCTTGGCTCGACAGGCGTTGAACACTGAAGCTTTCTTT	CASSLARQALNTEAFF
TRBV6-5	.	TRBJ1-1	few	TGTGCCAGCAGTTATACTCGACAGAAGAACACTGAAGCTTTCTTT	CASSYTRQKNTEAFF
TRBV15	.	TRBJ2-5	.	TGTGCCACCAGCAGAGATTCCCTCGGGGAGACCCAGTACTTC	CATSRDSLGETQYF
TRBV14	.	TRBJ2-4	.	TGTGCCAGCAGCCCCTCTCCAGGCATTCAGTACTTC	CASSPSPGIQYF
TRBV5-1	.	TRBJ1-4	.	TGCGCCAGCAGCCCCCGACAGATCTACTCAACTAATGAAAAACTGTTTTTT	CASSPRQIYSTNEKLFF
TRBV6-1	.	TRBJ1-1	.	TGTGCCAGCAGGACTGTTGTTGGCACTGAAGCTTTCTTT	CASRTVVGTEAFF
TRBV5-1	.	TRBJ1-4	.	TGCGCCAGCAGCTTGGCGACAGGATTAACTAATGAAAAACTGTTTTTT	CASSLATGLTNEKLFF